This T cell receptor (beta chain) was sequenced during a study of cytotoxic CD8 clonotypes in ibrutinib-treated CLL. For the study at large: Of a cohort that held about a dozen relapsed/refractory and roughly 14 treatment-naive patients, some 17 were IGHV unmutated.

Genomic DNA (roughly 1.8 micrograms) was obtained from cryopreserved PBMCs for construction of TCR beta libraries. CDR1 is SGHAT and CDR2 is FQDESV in the germline V gene (reference sequence). V lost 2 bases and J lost 5, with 12 bases in between. The CDR3 covers 14 residues. Sequenced by immunoSEQ multiplex PCR; TCRdb stores in-frame clones only, minus some. The data hold some 130,000 clones, with 70% to 90% observed a single time. The TCR was taken from a human donor with chronic lymphocytic leukemia. The chain couples TRBV11-1 to TRBJ2-5, with D possibly matching TRBD2 (7 bases). The sample was PBMCs, taken after 24 months of ibrutinib treatment. The CDR3 bases are TGTGCCAGCAGCTTAAGCGCGGGGGCGGAGACCCAGTACTTC. This codes for CASSLSAGAETQYF.